The T cell receptor beta chain described here comes from a study of blood T cell repertoires in COVID-19 (dated by TCRdb to the early 2020s). For context, the study as a whole: Samples from collaborators originated in the United States, Italy and Spain and spanned both the acute and convalescent phases of COVID-19. The repertoires were made available in a free public database intended to serve as a resource for research on the immune response to SARS-CoV-2. Where HLA class I and class II types were available, the types were taken from metadata supplied by the sample provider, not from assay-based typing. The prospective study material was composed of cDNA or gDNA derived from T cells, B-cell-depleted T cells, or PBMCs. Samples came from the ongoing ImmuneRACE study (first 160 participants) plus 1,254 subjects from 6 global collaborators. Deeply sampled blood TCRbeta repertoires from subjects exposed to, actively infected with, or recovered from COVID-19 were included in the dataset. The sample metadata nearly always contained a de-identified subject ID, COVID-19 status, age in years and sex.

The paper's findings and limits, for the study overall: The quantity of clinical and demographic metadata differed by source and by participant and was supplied without curation.

CDR1 and CDR2 (SGHVS, FNYEAQ) derive from the germline V gene. V loses 3 bases of germline sequence and J loses 7 bases, and the interval between the two ends is 10 bases. Reading from cysteine to phenylalanine, the CDR3 counts 14 amino acids. Here the CDR3 DNA is all that survives: 42 bases in frame from base 1. This clone was found once. Its binding antigen is unknown. One base away there is no much larger clone; base qualities are not given. The immunoSEQ Assay, a bias-controlled multiplex PCR, was used to amplify TCRbeta CDR3 regions from genomic DNA. Under the source paper's analysis protocol: The number of nucleated cells in each sample was estimated by amplification of reference gene primers within the assay. To quantify the absolute abundance of each unique TCRbeta CDR3 rearrangement, sequence reads were collapsed and filtered. For each sample, productive Simpson clonality was calculated as the square root of Simpson's diversity index across productive rearrangements. Held by TCRdb, this immuneACCESS table contains in-frame sequences only and omits some clones. Under half of the omission traces to an unresolved V gene where checked; the cause of the rest is unknown. V and J calls and clone size are as listed in that table; D and trimming were resolved from the DNA. The sample table records over 200,000 clones; nearly 90% of these occur just once. The ten top clones hold approximately 11% of the sample.

In the prospective study, participants were about 18 to 100 years old, resided in about two dozen geographic areas of the United States, and were enrolled through a virtual design. In the prospective study, participants were assigned to cohorts based on the clinical history participants reported in a screening survey and a study questionnaire. Recovered participants in ImmuneRACE Cohort 3 were defined as having two consecutive negative NP/OP PCR tests, clearance from a healthcare professional, or resolution of symptoms. Mobile phlebotomists in the prospective study collected whole blood, serum and a nasopharyngeal or oropharyngeal swab from every participant. Participants in the prospective study had the option to provide additional blood draws and questionnaires over a roughly 2-month period. Before DNA extraction, prospective study blood samples were shipped either frozen or at room temperature.

Sample: PBMCs or T cells enriched from blood (not recorded which). The TCR comes from a man aged 30-40 years who had recovered from COVID-19. Recombination joined TRBV7-6 with TRBJ1-6, and perhaps TRBD1 as D gene, on 6 matching bases. The nucleotides read TGTGCCAGCAGCTTTCGGACAGAAAATTCACCCCTCCACTTT. Its protein product is CASSFRTENSPLHF.